A selection of T cell receptor beta chains follows, all from one sample in a study of blood T cell repertoires in COVID-19. TCRdb's copy holds only in-frame clones and misses some; the assay was immunoSEQ multiplex PCR. The data show a few hundred thousand clones, around 87% seen once. Sequencing input: PBMCs or T cells enriched from blood (not recorded which). These receptor sequences come from a man in his forties in a cohort exposed to, infected with or recovered from COVID-19 (not recorded which). CDR3s include the opening cysteine and the closing phenylalanine or tryptophan. Fields, in order: J gene, D gene, clone size, V gene, CDR3 protein, CDR3 DNA. The D gene is left open where the match is weak. Rows may omit the clone size; those that give it use once, few, many or a size class.

TRBJ2-2,TRBD1,NA,TRBV16,CASSQQGAKELFF,TGTGCCAGCAGCCAGCAGGGGGCGAAGGAGCTGTTTTTT
TRBJ1-5,TRBD1,NA,TRBV7-9,CASSLGGQGGPQHF,TGTGCCAGCAGCTTAGGAGGACAGGGGGGTCCCCAGCATTTT
TRBJ2-7,NA,once,TRBV2,CASSASAGGSYEQYF,TGTGCCAGCAGTGCGTCGGCAGGTGGGTCCTACGAGCAGTACTTC
TRBJ2-7,TRBD2,once,TRBV4-2,CASSQQASGSSYEQYF,TGTGCCAGCAGCCAGCAGGCTAGCGGGAGTTCCTACGAGCAGTACTTC
TRBJ1-6,TRBD1,NA,TRBV11-2,CASSSQGGLRSPLHF,TGTGCCAGCAGCTCACAGGGGGGACTTAGGTCACCCCTCCACTTT
TRBJ2-5,NA,NA,TRBV15,CATSSLQASPQETQYF,TGTGCCACCAGCAGTTTACAGGCTTCCCCACAAGAGACCCAGTACTTC
TRBJ2-6,NA,NA,TRBV7-3,CASSPYSGIREANVLTF,TGTGCCAGCAGCCCGTACTCCGGGATTCGTGAGGCCAACGTCCTGACTTTC
TRBJ1-1,NA,once,TRBV6-6,CASRIHLNTEAFF,TGTGCCAGCAGGATACACCTGAACACTGAAGCTTTCTTT
TRBJ2-6,TRBD1,NA,TRBV6-1,CASSAKASDRGSGANVLTF,TGTGCCAGCAGTGCAAAGGCGTCTGACAGGGGCTCTGGGGCCAACGTCCTGACTTTC
TRBJ2-1,NA,NA,TRBV4-1,CASSQDGPSYNEQFF,TGCGCCAGCAGCCAGGATGGGCCATCCTACAATGAGCAGTTCTTC
TRBJ1-4,TRBD1,NA,TRBV3-1/TRBV3-2,CASSRRTGGDNEKLFF,TGTGCCAGCAGCCGACGGACAGGGGGTGATAATGAAAAACTGTTTTTT
TRBJ2-1,TRBD2,NA,TRBV6-6,CASSYTGGRENEQFF,TGTGCCAGCAGTTACACCGGCGGGAGAGAGAATGAGCAGTTCTTC
TRBJ2-7,TRBD2,NA,TRBV6-1,CASSEVAGEVYEQYF,TGTGCCAGCAGTGAAGTTGCGGGAGAGGTGTACGAGCAGTACTTC
TRBJ2-7,NA,NA,TRBV21-1,CASSRDRGLYYEQYF,TGTGCCAGCAGCAGAGACAGGGGGCTCTACTACGAGCAGTACTTC
TRBJ2-7,NA,once,TRBV4-1,CASSQAPELHYEQYF,TGCGCCAGCAGCCAAGCCCCCGAGCTGCACTACGAGCAGTACTTC